These T cell receptor beta chains were read from a single sample in a study of memory CD4+ T cells and cytomegalovirus serostatus. Generated by immunoSEQ multiplex PCR, the TCRdb table keeps only in-frame clones and is missing some. The repertoire includes about 82,000 clones, around 80% of them detected once, and roughly 0.85% sits in the top ten. The specimen sequenced was memory CD4+ T cells from blood. Receptors originate from an adult in good health and CMV-seronegative. Each CDR3 is given with its conserved first and last residue. A D gene is named only where the DNA matches it firmly. Clone size is stated in some rows and not others, as once, few, many or a class when expanded.

-	TRBV30	12	TRBJ2-3	-	CACLRGIDTQYF	TGTGCCTGCCTCCGGGGGATAGATACGCAGTATTTT
-	TRBV5-1	15	TRBJ1-1	once	CASSFLLTKNTEAFF	TGCGCCAGCAGCTTCCTATTGACAAAGAACACTGAAGCTTTCTTT
-	TRBV18	15	TRBJ1-4	-	CASSPQGATNEKLFF	TGTGCCAGCTCACCACAGGGAGCAACTAATGAAAAACTGTTTTTT
TRBD1	TRBV11-2	16	TRBJ2-7	-	CASSPTPGQRYYEQYF	TGTGCCAGCAGCCCAACTCCGGGACAGAGGTACTACGAGCAGTACTTC
-	TRBV7-9	15	TRBJ2-5	-	CASSLWAGLSETQYF	TGTGCCAGCAGCTTATGGGCAGGACTTTCGGAGACCCAGTACTTC
TRBD2	TRBV4-1	15	TRBJ2-3	-	CASSQVAGGTDTQYF	TGCGCCAGCAGCCAAGTAGCGGGCGGCACAGATACGCAGTATTTT
-	TRBV7-2	15	TRBJ1-5	-	CASSLGDGKNQPQHF	TGTGCCAGCAGCTTAGGGGACGGCAAGAATCAGCCCCAGCATTTT
TRBD1	TRBV7-9	18	TRBJ1-2	-	CASSPFYFPGQGSYGYTF	TGTGCCAGCAGCCCGTTTTATTTCCCGGGACAGGGGAGCTATGGCTACACCTTC
-	TRBV4-2	15	TRBJ1-6	-	CASSQGTSNNSPLHF	TGTGCCAGCAGCCAAGGGACTTCGAATAATTCACCCCTCCACTTT
-	TRBV30	16	TRBJ1-6	-	CAWKSRPSSYNSPLHF	TGTGCCTGGAAATCCAGGCCGAGCTCCTATAATTCACCCCTCCACTTT
TRBD2	TRBV19	16	TRBJ2-7	-	CASGLAGASPVYEQYF	TGTGCCAGTGGACTAGCGGGGGCCTCCCCCGTCTACGAGCAGTACTTC
TRBD1	TRBV6-6	15	TRBJ1-5	-	CASSYSGQNNQPQHF	TGTGCCAGCAGTTACTCGGGACAGAACAATCAGCCCCAGCATTTT
TRBD1	TRBV7-2	13	TRBJ1-2	-	CASSTGQGGGYTF	TGTGCCAGCAGCACTGGACAGGGGGGCGGCTACACCTTC